Sequencing of this T cell receptor (beta chain) was carried out in a study of technical replicates of blood from a few donors. V shed 3 bases and J shed 3 bases, with 9 bases lying between them. The germline V gene has CDR1 SGHNT and CDR2 YYREEE (reference sequence). The CDR3 is made up of 14 amino acids. Here immunoSEQ multiplex PCR was the method, and the copy in TCRdb shows in-frame clones only, minus some. The table lists tens of thousands of clones, about 94% of them singletons. The specimen sequenced was T cells isolated from PBMCs. The receptor was isolated from a human donor in good health. V and J are TRBV5-4 and TRBJ2-2, with D unclear. The CDR3 nucleotides read TGTGCCAGCAGCTCGTTGGGCCACACCGGGGAGCTGTTTTTT. Protein product: CASSSLGHTGELFF.